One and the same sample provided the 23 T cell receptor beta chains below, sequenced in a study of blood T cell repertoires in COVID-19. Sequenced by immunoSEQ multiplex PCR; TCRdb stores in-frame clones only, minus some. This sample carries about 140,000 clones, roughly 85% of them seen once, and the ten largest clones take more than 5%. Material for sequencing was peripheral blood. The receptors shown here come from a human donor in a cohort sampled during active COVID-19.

CDR3 nucleotide sequence: TGCAGTGCTAGACCAAGAGAGGAGCAGTACTTC. As protein: CSARPREEQYF. This chain uses TRBV20-1 with TRBJ2-7, with D unclear. Trimming stripped 2 bases from V and 7 bases from J, with 9 bases between. Germline V gene sequence: CDR1 DFQATT, CDR2 SNEGSKA (reference sequence). This CDR3 has 11 residues.

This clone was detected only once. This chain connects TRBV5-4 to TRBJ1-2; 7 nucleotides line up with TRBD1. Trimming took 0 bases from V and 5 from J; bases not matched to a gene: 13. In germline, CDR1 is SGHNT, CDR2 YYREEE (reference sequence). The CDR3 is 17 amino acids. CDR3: CASSLGADRPTFYGYTF. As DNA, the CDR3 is TGTGCCAGCAGCTTGGGGGCGGACAGGCCAACCTTTTATGGCTACACCTTC.

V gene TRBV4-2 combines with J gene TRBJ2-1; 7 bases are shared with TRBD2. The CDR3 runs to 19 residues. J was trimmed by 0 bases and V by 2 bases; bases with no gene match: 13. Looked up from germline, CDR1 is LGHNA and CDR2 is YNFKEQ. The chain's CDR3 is CASSQSGTSVGGSYNEQFF. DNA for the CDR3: TGTGCCAGCAGCCAAAGCGGGACGAGTGTTGGGGGCTCCTACAATGAGCAGTTCTTC.

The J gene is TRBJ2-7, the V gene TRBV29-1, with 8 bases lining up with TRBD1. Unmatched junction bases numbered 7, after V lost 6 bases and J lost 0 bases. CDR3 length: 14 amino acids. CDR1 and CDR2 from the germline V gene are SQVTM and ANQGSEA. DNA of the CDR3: TGCAGCGTGAATGGACAGGGCAGCTCCTACGAGCAGTACTTC. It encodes CSVNGQGSSYEQYF.

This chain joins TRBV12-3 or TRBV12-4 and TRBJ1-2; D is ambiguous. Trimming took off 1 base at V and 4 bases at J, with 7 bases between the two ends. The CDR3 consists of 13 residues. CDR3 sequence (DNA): TGTGCCAGCAGTTTAGGAGACTCCTATGGCTACACCTTC. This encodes CASSLGDSYGYTF.

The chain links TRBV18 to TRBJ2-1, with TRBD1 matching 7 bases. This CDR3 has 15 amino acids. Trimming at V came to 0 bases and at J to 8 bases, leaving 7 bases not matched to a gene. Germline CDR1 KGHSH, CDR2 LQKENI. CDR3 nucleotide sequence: TGTGCCAGCTCACCACCGCCAGGGGGTGTCCATGAGCAGTTCTTC. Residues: CASSPPPGGVHEQFF.

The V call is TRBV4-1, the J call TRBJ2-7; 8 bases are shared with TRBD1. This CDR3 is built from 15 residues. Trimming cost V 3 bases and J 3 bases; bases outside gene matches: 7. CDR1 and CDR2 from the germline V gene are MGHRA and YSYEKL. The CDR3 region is CASSQGTDRGYEQYF. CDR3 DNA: TGCGCCAGCAGCCAGGGCACCGACAGGGGCTACGAGCAGTACTTC.

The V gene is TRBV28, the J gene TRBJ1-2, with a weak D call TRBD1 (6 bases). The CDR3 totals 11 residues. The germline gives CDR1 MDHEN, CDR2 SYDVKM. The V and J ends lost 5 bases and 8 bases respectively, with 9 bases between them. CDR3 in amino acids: CASSRGYGYTF. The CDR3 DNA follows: TGTGCCAGCAGTAGGGGGTACGGCTACACCTTC.

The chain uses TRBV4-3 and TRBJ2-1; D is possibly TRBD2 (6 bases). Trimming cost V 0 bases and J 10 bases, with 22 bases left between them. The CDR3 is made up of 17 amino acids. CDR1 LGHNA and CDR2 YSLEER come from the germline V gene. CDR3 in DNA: TGCGCCAGCAGCCAAGAGTTGGGTGGGGGGAGACCTAGAGAGCAGTTCTTC. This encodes CASSQELGGGRPREQFF.

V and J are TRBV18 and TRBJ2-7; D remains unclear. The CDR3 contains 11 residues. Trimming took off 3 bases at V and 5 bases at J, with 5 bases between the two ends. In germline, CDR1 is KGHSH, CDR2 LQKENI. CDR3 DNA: TGTGCCAGCTCACCGAGCCACGAGCAGTACTTC. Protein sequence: CASSPSHEQYF.

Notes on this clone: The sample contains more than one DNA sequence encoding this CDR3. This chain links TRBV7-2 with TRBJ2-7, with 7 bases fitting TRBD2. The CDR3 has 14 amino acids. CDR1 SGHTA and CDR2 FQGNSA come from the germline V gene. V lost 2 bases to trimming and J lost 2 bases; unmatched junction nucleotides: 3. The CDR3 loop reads CASSLRAGTYEQYF. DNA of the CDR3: TGTGCCAGCAGCTTACGAGCGGGAACCTACGAGCAGTACTTC.

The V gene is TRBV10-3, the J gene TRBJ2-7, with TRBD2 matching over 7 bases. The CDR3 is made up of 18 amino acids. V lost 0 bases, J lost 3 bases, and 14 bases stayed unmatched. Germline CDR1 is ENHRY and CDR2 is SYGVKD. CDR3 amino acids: CAISESNSGSLTYYEQYF. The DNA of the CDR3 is TGTGCCATCAGTGAGTCGAATAGCGGGTCCCTGACTTACTACGAGCAGTACTTC.

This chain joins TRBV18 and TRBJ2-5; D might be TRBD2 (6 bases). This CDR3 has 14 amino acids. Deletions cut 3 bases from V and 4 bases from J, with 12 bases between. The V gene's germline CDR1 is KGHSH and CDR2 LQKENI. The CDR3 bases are TGTGCCAGCTCACCCGGGACTCAATCAGAGACCCAGTACTTC. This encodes CASSPGTQSETQYF. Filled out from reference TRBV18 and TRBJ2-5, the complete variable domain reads NAGVMQNPRHLVRRRGQEARLRCSPMKGHSHVYWYRQLPEEGLKFMVYLQKENIIDESGMPKERFSAEFPKEGPSILRIQQVVRGDSAAYFCASSPGTQSETQYFGPGTRLLVL.

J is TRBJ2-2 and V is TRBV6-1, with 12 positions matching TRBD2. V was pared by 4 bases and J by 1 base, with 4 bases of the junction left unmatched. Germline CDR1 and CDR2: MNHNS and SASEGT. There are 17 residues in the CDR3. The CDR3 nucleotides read TGTGCCAGCAGTGCTCTAGCGGGGGGGCGGAACACCGGGGAGCTGTTTTTT. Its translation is CASSALAGGRNTGELFF.

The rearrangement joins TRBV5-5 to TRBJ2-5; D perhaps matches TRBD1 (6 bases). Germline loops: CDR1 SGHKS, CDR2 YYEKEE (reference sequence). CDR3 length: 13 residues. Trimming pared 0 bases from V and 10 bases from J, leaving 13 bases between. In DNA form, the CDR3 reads TGTGCCAGCAGCTTGGGGACAGCCCTTATCCAGTACTTC. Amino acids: CASSLGTALIQYF.

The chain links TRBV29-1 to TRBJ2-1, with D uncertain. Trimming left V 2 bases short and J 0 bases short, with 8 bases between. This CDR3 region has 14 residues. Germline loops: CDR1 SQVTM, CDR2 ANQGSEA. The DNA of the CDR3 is TGCAGCGTTGAATACCCGCGCTCCTACAATGAGCAGTTCTTC. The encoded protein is CSVEYPRSYNEQFF.

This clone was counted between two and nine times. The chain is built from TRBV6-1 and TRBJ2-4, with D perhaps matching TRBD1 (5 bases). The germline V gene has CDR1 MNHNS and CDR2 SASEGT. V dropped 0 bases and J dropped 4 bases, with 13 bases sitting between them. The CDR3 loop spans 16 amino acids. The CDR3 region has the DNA TGTGCCAGCAGTGAAGCTAGGCAGGGCCCTAAAAACATTCAGTACTTC. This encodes CASSEARQGPKNIQYF.

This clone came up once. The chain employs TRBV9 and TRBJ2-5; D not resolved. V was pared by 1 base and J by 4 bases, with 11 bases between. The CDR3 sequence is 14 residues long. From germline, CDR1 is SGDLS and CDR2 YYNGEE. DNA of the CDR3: TGTGCCAGCAGCGTATATGCACTCGGAGAGACCCAGTACTTC. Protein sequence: CASSVYALGETQYF.

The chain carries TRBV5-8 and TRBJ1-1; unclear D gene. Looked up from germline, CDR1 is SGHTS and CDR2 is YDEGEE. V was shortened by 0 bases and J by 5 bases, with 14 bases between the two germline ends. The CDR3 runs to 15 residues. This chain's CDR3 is CASSLVLRLFTEAFF. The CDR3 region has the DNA TGTGCCAGCAGCTTGGTGCTCAGGCTTTTTACTGAAGCTTTCTTT.

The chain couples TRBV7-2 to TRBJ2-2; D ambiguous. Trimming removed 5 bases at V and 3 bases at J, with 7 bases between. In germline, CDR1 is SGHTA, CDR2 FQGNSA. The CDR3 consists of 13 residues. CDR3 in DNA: TGTGCCAGCAGCCCAACATACACCGGGGAGCTGTTTTTT. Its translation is CASSPTYTGELFF. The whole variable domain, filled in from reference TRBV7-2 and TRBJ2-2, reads GAGVSQSPSNKVTEKGKDVELRCDPISGHTALYWYRQSLGQGLEFLIYFQGNSAPDKSGLPSDRFSAERTGGSVSTLTIQRTQQEDSAVYLCASSPTYTGELFFGEGSRLTVL.

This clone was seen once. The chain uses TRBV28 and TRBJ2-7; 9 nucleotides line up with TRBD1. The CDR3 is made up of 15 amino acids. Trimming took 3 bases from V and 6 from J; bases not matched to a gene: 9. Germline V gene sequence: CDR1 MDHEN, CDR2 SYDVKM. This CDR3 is CASSLNRGRSAEQYF. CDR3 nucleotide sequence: TGTGCCAGCAGTTTGAACAGGGGGCGGTCTGCCGAGCAGTACTTC.

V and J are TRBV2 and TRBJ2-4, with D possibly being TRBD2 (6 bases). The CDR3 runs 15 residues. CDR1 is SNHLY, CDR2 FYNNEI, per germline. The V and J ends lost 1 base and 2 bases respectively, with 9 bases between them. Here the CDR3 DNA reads TGTGCCAGCAGTGAAGTGGGGGGAACCAAAAACATTCAGTACTTC. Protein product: CASSEVGGTKNIQYF.

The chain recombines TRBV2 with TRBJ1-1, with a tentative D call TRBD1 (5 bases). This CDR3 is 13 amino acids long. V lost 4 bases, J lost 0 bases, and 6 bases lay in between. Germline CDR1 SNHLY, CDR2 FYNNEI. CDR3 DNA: TGTGCCAGCAGTGCGGACATGAACACTGAAGCTTTCTTT. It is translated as CASSADMNTEAFF.